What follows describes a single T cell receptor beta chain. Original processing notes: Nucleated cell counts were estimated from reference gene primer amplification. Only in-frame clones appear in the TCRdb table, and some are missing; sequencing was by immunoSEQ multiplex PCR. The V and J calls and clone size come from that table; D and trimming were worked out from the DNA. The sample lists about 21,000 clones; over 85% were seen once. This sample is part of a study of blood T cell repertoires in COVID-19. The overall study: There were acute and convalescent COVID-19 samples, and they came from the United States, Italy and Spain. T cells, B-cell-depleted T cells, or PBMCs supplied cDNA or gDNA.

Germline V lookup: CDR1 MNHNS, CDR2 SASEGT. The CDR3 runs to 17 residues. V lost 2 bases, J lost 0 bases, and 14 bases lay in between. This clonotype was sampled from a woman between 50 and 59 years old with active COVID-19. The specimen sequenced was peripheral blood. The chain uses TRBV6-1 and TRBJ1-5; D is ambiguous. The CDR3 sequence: CASSELVGLYSNQPQHF. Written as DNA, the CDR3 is TGTGCCAGCAGTGAATTGGTAGGACTTTATAGCAATCAGCCCCAGCATTTT.